The source of this T cell receptor (beta chain) is a study of blood T cells in healthy people across ages. The authors ran a second PCR of about 6 to 11 cycles using a sample-barcoded 5' primer and a J-beta primer mix. TCRdb processed the 5' RACE reads anew with MiXCR; each CDR3 protein has one entry. The table has more than 500,000 distinct CDR3 sequences, 25% to 35% seen once. This clonotype showed up just a few times. CDR3 size: 15 residues. CDR1 and CDR2 from the germline V gene are SGHAT and FQNNGV. V was clipped by 2 bases and J by 4 bases; unmatched bases: 7. The sample also formed part of further work on T cells of mothers and their children. That study reports: Second-PCR primer M1S introduced sample barcodes and 2-4 random nucleotides. Similar thymic selection effects on TCR recombination output appear in pairs, both related and unrelated.

The sequence was obtained from a boy under 10 years old in good health. This rearrangement joins TRBV11-2 to TRBJ2-5; 7 bases map to TRBD2. Sequenced material: blood. CDR3 coding DNA: TGTGCCAGCAGCTTACTTGGCGCGGGAGCAGAGACCCAGTACTTC. Residues: CASSLLGAGAETQYF.